A selection of T cell receptor beta chains follows, all from one sample in a study of shared clonotypes between healthy human individuals. Sequencing used immunoSEQ multiplex PCR; TCRdb keeps in-frame clones, though not all of them. The sample lists about 2.4 million clones, 85% to 95% seen once, with roughly 0.13% in the top ten. Sequencing was performed on naive CD4+ T cells sorted from blood. The source of these receptors is a man between 18 and 35 years old in good health. Each CDR3 is given with its conserved first and last residue. A D gene is named only where the DNA matches it firmly.

TRBV30,NA,CAWTEGVKEKLFF
TRBV7-2,NA,CASSLALGGGYEQYF
TRBV9,TRBD1,CASRPGQGVHNEQFF
TRBV5-6,NA,CASSLDRAQYF
TRBV27,NA,CASSFIGSAKNIQYF
TRBV2,NA,CASSPGYHQETQYF
TRBV11-3,NA,CASSFEGSYEQYF
TRBV30,NA,CAWSLPGRIPETQYF
TRBV28,NA,CASRGGEYNSPLHF
TRBV19,TRBD1,CATRRDRVSGNTIYF
TRBV5-1,NA,CASSLALVAAYNEQFF
TRBV6-5,TRBD1,CASRDREKLFF
TRBV27,NA,CASSFYGRGEKLFF
TRBV6-1,TRBD1,CASSERTGENGNTIYF
TRBV6-5,NA,CASSRDYGTNQPQHF
TRBV5-1,NA,CASSLGRPYPQYF
TRBV4-1,TRBD2,CASSPGPRGEAETQYF
TRBV6-5,NA,CASSFGNRPDTQYF
TRBV19,TRBD1,CASSTGQGAAKLFF
TRBV4-1,NA,CASSQAPAAGPTSSYNSPLHF
TRBV4-1,TRBD2,CASSALGTSGGFQETQYF
TRBV7-3,NA,CASSLRLGGTDTQYF
TRBV29-1,NA,CSVERYDEQYF
TRBV7-8,TRBD2,CATGWTSGIGELFF
TRBV28,TRBD2,CASTREGLGEETQYF
TRBV6-5,NA,CASSSATGQGGTQYF
TRBV30,TRBD2,CAGGELAGHNEQFF
TRBV18,TRBD1,CASSVGTGTLYEQYF
TRBV29-1,NA,CSVERGQGQPQHF
TRBV14,TRBD2,CASSKAGGPTDTQYF
TRBV11-2,NA,CASSLGSLTGDTQYF
TRBV10-2,NA,CASSESYTHSNTEAFF
TRBV7-2,NA,CASSSDYEQYF
TRBV6-5,NA,CASSYGGPSTDTQYF
TRBV6-5,NA,CASSRRSDRGDTQYF
TRBV5-1,NA,CASSRGNQETQYF
TRBV7-2,NA,CASSLVVAQPQHF
TRBV6-6,TRBD1,CASTGGRNTIYF
TRBV14,NA,CASSPGTLGRETQYF
TRBV14,TRBD1,CASSRDSYFSGANVLTF
TRBV5-1,NA,CASSLARYTDTQYF
TRBV7-8,NA,CASSSAFDSGANVLTF
TRBV11-3,TRBD1,CASSGQGVGTEAFF
TRBV11-2,NA,CASSLAGAGGTDTQYF
TRBV7-2,TRBD2,CASSPRGMGLAGETQYF